This is a list of T cell receptor beta chains from one sample in a study of graft-versus-host responses after intestinal transplantation. No antigen is known for these receptors. TCRdb keeps only in-frame clones here, not all; method: immunoSEQ multiplex PCR. The sample carries about 120,000 clones, about nine tenths recorded once. The sequenced sample was unstimulated CD4+ T cells sorted from spleen or lymph node cells, obtained before intestinal transplant. The receptor set was obtained from a human donor who received an intestinal transplant. CDR3s include the opening cysteine and the closing phenylalanine or tryptophan. The order of the fields is J gene, D gene, clone size, V gene, CDR3 DNA, CDR3 protein. A D gene is named only where the DNA matches it firmly. Expanded clones get a size class; other rows say once, few or many, or leave the size out.

j_call: TRBJ1-5
d_call: .
clone_size: .
v_call: TRBV5-1
cdr3_nt: TGCGCCAGCAGGGATGACGGGACACCCAATCAGCCCCAGCATTTT
cdr3_aa: CASRDDGTPNQPQHF

j_call: TRBJ2-7
d_call: .
clone_size: .
v_call: TRBV9
cdr3_nt: TGTGCCAGCAGCGGCGAAAGGGACACGTCCTACGAGCAGTACTTC
cdr3_aa: CASSGERDTSYEQYF

j_call: TRBJ2-7
d_call: TRBD1
clone_size: .
v_call: TRBV28
cdr3_nt: TGTGCCACCAAAGGGAGGGACAGGGACTACGAGCAGTACTTC
cdr3_aa: CATKGRDRDYEQYF

j_call: TRBJ2-7
d_call: TRBD2
clone_size: .
v_call: TRBV7-2
cdr3_nt: TGTGCCAGCAGCTTAGTCCAGCGCGGGGGGCGTGGCGAGCAGTACTTC
cdr3_aa: CASSLVQRGGRGEQYF

j_call: TRBJ2-7
d_call: .
clone_size: .
v_call: TRBV6-5
cdr3_nt: TGTGCCAGCAGTTCAATACCTCCAGGCGAGCAGTACTTC
cdr3_aa: CASSSIPPGEQYF

j_call: TRBJ2-3
d_call: TRBD2
clone_size: .
v_call: TRBV5-1
cdr3_nt: TGCGCCAGCAGCCTTCCGGGACTAGCGGGACCAGATACGCAGTATTTT
cdr3_aa: CASSLPGLAGPDTQYF

j_call: TRBJ2-1
d_call: .
clone_size: .
v_call: TRBV5-6
cdr3_nt: TGTGCCAGCAGCTTGTTAGGGGCAGGAATTTACAATGAGCAGTTCTTC
cdr3_aa: CASSLLGAGIYNEQFF

j_call: TRBJ1-2
d_call: TRBD1
clone_size: .
v_call: TRBV6-5
cdr3_nt: TGTGCCAGCACCAGGACAGGGGCCAACTATGGCTACACCTTC
cdr3_aa: CASTRTGANYGYTF

j_call: TRBJ2-7
d_call: TRBD2
clone_size: .
v_call: TRBV11-2
cdr3_nt: TGTGCCAGCAGCTTAGCCCGGACTAGCGGCTACGAGCAGTACTTC
cdr3_aa: CASSLARTSGYEQYF

j_call: TRBJ1-6
d_call: TRBD1
clone_size: once
v_call: TRBV9
cdr3_nt: TGTGCCAGCAGCCGAGGGGGCGGCTCACCCCTCCACTTT
cdr3_aa: CASSRGGGSPLHF

j_call: TRBJ2-1
d_call: TRBD2
clone_size: .
v_call: TRBV5-4
cdr3_nt: TGTGCCAGCAGCTTGTGGACTAGCGCCCACAATGAGCAGTTCTTC
cdr3_aa: CASSLWTSAHNEQFF

j_call: TRBJ1-6
d_call: TRBD1
clone_size: .
v_call: TRBV19
cdr3_nt: TGTGCCAGTAGTGGAGACAGGGTAGGAAATTCACCCCTCCACTTT
cdr3_aa: CASSGDRVGNSPLHF

j_call: TRBJ2-3
d_call: .
clone_size: .
v_call: TRBV5-1
cdr3_nt: TGCGCCAGCAGCTTGGGGGGCGGAGGCACAGATACGCAGTATTTT
cdr3_aa: CASSLGGGGTDTQYF

j_call: TRBJ2-7
d_call: TRBD2
clone_size: .
v_call: TRBV7-2
cdr3_nt: TGTGCCAGCAGCTTCCACGCGGGAGCAACCTACGAGCAGTACTTC
cdr3_aa: CASSFHAGATYEQYF

j_call: TRBJ1-4
d_call: .
clone_size: .
v_call: TRBV5-1
cdr3_nt: TGCGCCAGCAGCTTGGGGTCCGGGAACGAAAAACTGTTTTTT
cdr3_aa: CASSLGSGNEKLFF

j_call: TRBJ2-1
d_call: TRBD2
clone_size: .
v_call: TRBV6-1
cdr3_nt: TGTGCCAGCAGTGCACTAGCGGGGTTGAGCTCCTACAATGAGCAGTTCTTC
cdr3_aa: CASSALAGLSSYNEQFF

j_call: TRBJ2-2
d_call: .
clone_size: .
v_call: TRBV7-9
cdr3_nt: TGTGCCAGCAGCCAACGGGGGGCCGGCACCGGGGAGCTGTTTTTT
cdr3_aa: CASSQRGAGTGELFF

j_call: TRBJ2-1
d_call: TRBD2
clone_size: .
v_call: TRBV28
cdr3_nt: TGTGCCAGCAGCTCCCCTAGCGGGAGGGCCCGCAATTTCTACAATGAGCAGTTCTTC
cdr3_aa: CASSSPSGRARNFYNEQFF

j_call: TRBJ1-1
d_call: .
clone_size: .
v_call: TRBV19
cdr3_nt: TGTGCCAGTAGTGTGGCGCATACAGGGTCTGAAGCTTTCTTT
cdr3_aa: CASSVAHTGSEAFF

j_call: TRBJ2-1
d_call: TRBD2
clone_size: .
v_call: TRBV4-3
cdr3_nt: TGCGCCAGCAGCCAAGATACCCGGGGGGTCTACAATGAGCAGTTCTTC
cdr3_aa: CASSQDTRGVYNEQFF

j_call: TRBJ2-1
d_call: TRBD1
clone_size: few
v_call: TRBV29-1
cdr3_nt: TGCAGCCTGTTAGGGGGACAGGGTGTCGATGAGCAGTTCTTC
cdr3_aa: CSLLGGQGVDEQFF

j_call: TRBJ2-7
d_call: TRBD1
clone_size: .
v_call: TRBV5-5
cdr3_nt: TGTGCCAGCAGCAGTCCGGGGACAGGCCTCACCGAGCAGTACTTC
cdr3_aa: CASSSPGTGLTEQYF

j_call: TRBJ2-3
d_call: .
clone_size: .
v_call: TRBV5-1
cdr3_nt: TGCGCCAGCAGCTTGGAAGGTAGCGCCACAGATACGCAGTATTTT
cdr3_aa: CASSLEGSATDTQYF

j_call: TRBJ2-1
d_call: TRBD2
clone_size: once
v_call: TRBV15
cdr3_nt: TGTGCCACCAGCAGATTGGCGGGACTAGAATACGATGAGCAGTTCTTC
cdr3_aa: CATSRLAGLEYDEQFF

j_call: TRBJ1-2
d_call: .
clone_size: .
v_call: TRBV14
cdr3_nt: TGTGCCAGCAGCCTCTCCGCAGGGCCCTATGGCTACACCTTC
cdr3_aa: CASSLSAGPYGYTF

j_call: TRBJ2-7
d_call: TRBD1
clone_size: .
v_call: TRBV5-1
cdr3_nt: TGCGCCAGCAAAAGGGACAGGGGTACCTACGAGCAGTACTTC
cdr3_aa: CASKRDRGTYEQYF